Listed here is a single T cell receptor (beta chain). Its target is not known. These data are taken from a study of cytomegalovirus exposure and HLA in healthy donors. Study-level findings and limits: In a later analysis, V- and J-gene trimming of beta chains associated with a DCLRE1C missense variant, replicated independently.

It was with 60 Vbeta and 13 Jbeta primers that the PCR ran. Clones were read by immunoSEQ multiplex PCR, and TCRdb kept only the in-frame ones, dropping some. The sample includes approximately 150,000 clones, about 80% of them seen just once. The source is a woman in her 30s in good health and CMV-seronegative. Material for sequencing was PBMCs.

The CDR3 DNA sequence: TGTGCCAGTAGTATCCCCGGCAATGAGCAGTTCTTC. Translation: CASSIPGNEQFF. The V gene is TRBV19, the J gene TRBJ2-1; D is unclear. CDR1 and CDR2 (germline): LNHDA, SQIVND (reference sequence). V was pared by 3 bases and J by 6 bases, with 6 bases between. CDR3 length: 12 residues.